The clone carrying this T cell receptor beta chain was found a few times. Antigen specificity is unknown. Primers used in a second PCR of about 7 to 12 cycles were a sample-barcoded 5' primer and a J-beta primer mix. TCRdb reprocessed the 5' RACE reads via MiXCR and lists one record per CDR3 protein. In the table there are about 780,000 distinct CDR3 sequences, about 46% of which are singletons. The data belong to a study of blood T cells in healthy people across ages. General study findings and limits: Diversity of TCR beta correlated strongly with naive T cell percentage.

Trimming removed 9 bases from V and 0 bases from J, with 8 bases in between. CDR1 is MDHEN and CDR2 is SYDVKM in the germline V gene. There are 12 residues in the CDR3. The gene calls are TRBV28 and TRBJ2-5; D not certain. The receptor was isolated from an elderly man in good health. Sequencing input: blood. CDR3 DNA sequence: TGTGCCAGTCAAAAGAACCAAGAGACCCAGTACTTC. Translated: CASQKNQETQYF.